This T cell receptor (beta chain) stems from a study of blood T cells in healthy people across ages. This clonotype has more than one count but fewer than ten. Isolated per sample were at least 6 million PBMCs. Through a sample-barcoded 5' primer and a J-beta primer mix, a second PCR was run for 7 to 11 cycles. With 12 random nucleotides, a template-switch adaptor tagged each individual cDNA molecule. All samples gave at least 2.5 million CDR3-containing paired-end reads. TCRdb re-called the 5' RACE reads through MiXCR, storing one row per CDR3 protein. There are around 1,100,000 distinct CDR3 sequences in the sample; 30% to 40% occur only once, and around 13% lies in the top ten. The CDR3 is made up of 14 amino acids. The germline V gene has CDR1 SGHRS and CDR2 YFSETQ.

The rearrangement joins TRBV5-1 to TRBJ2-7; 8 positions match TRBD1. TRBJ2-5 matches the DNA end more closely, so the J call is doubtful. The receptor comes from a young man in good health. The sequencing sample was made of blood. DNA for the CDR3: TGCGCCAGCAGCCCAGGACAGGGCGGAGAGACCCAGTACTTC. Translating gives CASSPGQGGETQYF.